This T cell receptor beta chain came from a study of OX40 agonist ivuxolimab in advanced cancers. The overall study: The patients received ivuxolimab by intravenous route every 2 weeks at 0.01 to 10 mg/kg. Overall study results and limits: The authors also found low normalized T-cell clonal expansion in some nonresponders. Clones of CD4+ and CD8+ blood T cells grew by week 6 at doses of 0.1 to 3.0 mg/kg. Average numbers of expanded clones were greater in CD8+ T cells than in CD4+.

Assay used: immunoSEQ multiplex PCR; TCRdb lists only in-frame clones, some missing. Here the sample spans some 87,000 clones, approximately 93% being singletons. V dropped 3 bases and J dropped 0; count of bases not matched to a gene: 6. The CDR3 consists of 17 residues. From germline, CDR1 is SGHNT and CDR2 YYREEE (reference sequence). The sample holds one count of this clone. The target antigen is unknown. The sample was CD4+ or CD8+ T cells sorted from blood, taken in a trial of the OX40 agonist ivuxolimab. V is TRBV5-4 and J is TRBJ2-6; 7 positions agree with TRBD1. The receptor comes from an adult with an advanced solid tumor such as melanoma, head and neck, liver or kidney cancer. The CDR3 sequence: CASSSWTGGSGANVLTF. CDR3 sequence (DNA): TGTGCCAGCAGCTCCTGGACAGGAGGCTCTGGGGCCAACGTCCTGACTTTC.